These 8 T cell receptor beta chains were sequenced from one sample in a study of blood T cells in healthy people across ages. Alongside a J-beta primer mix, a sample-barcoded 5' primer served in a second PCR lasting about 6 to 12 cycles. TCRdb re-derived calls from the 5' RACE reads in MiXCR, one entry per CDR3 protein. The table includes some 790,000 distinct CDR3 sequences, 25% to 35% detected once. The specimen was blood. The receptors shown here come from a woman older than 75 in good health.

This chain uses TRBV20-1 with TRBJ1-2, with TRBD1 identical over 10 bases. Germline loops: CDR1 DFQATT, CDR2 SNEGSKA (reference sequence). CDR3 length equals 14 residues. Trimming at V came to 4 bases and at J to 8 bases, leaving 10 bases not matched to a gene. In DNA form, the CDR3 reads TGCAGTGCTACCCATCTCGACAGGGGGCCGGGCTACACCTTC. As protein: CSATHLDRGPGYTF.

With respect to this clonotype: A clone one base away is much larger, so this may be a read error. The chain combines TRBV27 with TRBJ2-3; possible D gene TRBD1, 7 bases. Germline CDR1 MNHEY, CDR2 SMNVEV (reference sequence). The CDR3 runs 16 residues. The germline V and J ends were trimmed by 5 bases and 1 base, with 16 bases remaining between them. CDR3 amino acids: CASSPSGRGGTDTQYF. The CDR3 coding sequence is TGTGCCAGCAGTCCATCCGGCAGGGGGGGCACAGATACGCAGTATTTT.

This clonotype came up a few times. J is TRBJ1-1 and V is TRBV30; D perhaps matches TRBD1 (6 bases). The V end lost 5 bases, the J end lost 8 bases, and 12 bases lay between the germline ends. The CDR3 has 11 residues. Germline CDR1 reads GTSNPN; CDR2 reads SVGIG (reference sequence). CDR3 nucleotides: TGTGCCTGGGGGGAGGGGACAGAAGCTTTCTTT. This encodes CAWGEGTEAFF.

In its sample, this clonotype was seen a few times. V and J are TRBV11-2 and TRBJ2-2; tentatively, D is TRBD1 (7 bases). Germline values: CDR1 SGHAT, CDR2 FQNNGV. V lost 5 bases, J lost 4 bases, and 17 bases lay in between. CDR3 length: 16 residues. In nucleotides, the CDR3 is TGTGCCAGCAGCCGCAGGGGGGCGTCTGTCACCGGGGAGCTGTTTTTT. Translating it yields CASSRRGASVTGELFF.

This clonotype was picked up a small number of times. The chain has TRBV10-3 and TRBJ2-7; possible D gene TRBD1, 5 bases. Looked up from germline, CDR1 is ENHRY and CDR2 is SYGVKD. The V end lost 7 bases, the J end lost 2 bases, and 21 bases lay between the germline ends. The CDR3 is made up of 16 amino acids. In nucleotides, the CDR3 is TGTGCCATCACCAACTCGACAGCCCAAGGGACCTACGAGCAGTACTTC. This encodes CAITNSTAQGTYEQYF.

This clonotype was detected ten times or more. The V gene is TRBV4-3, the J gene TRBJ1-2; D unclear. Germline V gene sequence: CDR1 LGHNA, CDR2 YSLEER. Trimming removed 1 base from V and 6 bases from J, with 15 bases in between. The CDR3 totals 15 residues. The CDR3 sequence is CASSQGPMGFDGYTF. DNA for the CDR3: TGCGCCAGCAGCCAAGGACCGATGGGGTTCGATGGCTACACCTTC.

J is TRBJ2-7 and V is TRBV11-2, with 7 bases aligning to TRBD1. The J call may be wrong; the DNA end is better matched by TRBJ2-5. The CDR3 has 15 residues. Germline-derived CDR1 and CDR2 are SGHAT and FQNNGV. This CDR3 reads CASSLENRGPETQYF. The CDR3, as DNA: TGTGCCAGCAGCTTAGAGAACAGGGGCCCAGAGACCCAGTACTTC.

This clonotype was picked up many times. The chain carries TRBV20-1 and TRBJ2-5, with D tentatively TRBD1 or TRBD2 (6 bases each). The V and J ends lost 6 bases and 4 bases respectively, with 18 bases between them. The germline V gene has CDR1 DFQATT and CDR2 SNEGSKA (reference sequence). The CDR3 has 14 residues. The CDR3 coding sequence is TGCAGTGCCGGGGCTGGGGGGCGGTCAGAGACCCAGTACTTC. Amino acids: CSAGAGGRSETQYF.